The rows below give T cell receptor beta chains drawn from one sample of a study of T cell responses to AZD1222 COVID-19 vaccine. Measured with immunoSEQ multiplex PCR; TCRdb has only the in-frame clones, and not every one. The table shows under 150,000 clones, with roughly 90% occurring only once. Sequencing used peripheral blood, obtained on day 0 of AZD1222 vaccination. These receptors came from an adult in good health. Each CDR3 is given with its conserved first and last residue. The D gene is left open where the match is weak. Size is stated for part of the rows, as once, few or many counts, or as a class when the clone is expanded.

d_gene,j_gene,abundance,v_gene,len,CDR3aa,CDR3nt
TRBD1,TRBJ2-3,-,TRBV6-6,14,CASIRTGGVDTQYF,TGTGCCAGCATTAGGACAGGGGGCGTGGATACGCAGTATTTT
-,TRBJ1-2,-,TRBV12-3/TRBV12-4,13,CASSFDRPYGYTF,TGTGCCAGCAGTTTCGACAGACCCTATGGCTACACCTTC
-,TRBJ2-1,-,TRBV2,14,CASRVLGSYNEQFF,TGTGCCAGCAGGGTCTTGGGCTCCTACAATGAGCAGTTCTTC
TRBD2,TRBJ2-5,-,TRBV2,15,CASSGMSGGQETQYF,TGTGCCAGCAGTGGTATGAGCGGGGGACAAGAGACCCAGTACTTC
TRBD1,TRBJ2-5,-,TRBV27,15,CASSSRTGARETQYF,TGTGCCAGCAGTTCGAGGACAGGGGCCCGGGAGACCCAGTACTTC
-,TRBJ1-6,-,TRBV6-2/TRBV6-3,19,CASSPPTDRESSYNSPLHF,TGTGCCAGCAGTCCCCCGACGGACAGAGAAAGCTCCTATAATTCACCCCTCCACTTT
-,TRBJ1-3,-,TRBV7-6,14,CASSRTGSGNTIYF,TGTGCCAGCAGCCGAACAGGGTCTGGAAACACCATATATTTT
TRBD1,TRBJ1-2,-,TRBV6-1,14,CASSETGGAYGYTF,TGTGCCAGCAGTGAAACAGGGGGAGCCTATGGCTACACCTTC
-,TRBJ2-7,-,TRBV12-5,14,CASGPQGPAYEQYF,TGTGCTAGTGGCCCTCAGGGGCCAGCCTACGAGCAGTACTTC
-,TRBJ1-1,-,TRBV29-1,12,CSVERGATEAFF,TGCAGCGTTGAACGGGGCGCCACTGAAGCTTTCTTT
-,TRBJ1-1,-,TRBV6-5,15,CASSSSRGGYGEAFF,TGTGCCAGCAGTTCATCCCGTGGGGGGTACGGTGAAGCTTTCTTT
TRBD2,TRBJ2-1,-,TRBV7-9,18,CASSKRTHPGGSYNEQFF,TGTGCCAGCAGCAAAAGGACCCACCCGGGGGGCTCCTACAATGAGCAGTTCTTC
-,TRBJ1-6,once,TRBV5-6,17,CASSLEIRGSYNSPLHF,TGTGCCAGCAGCTTGGAGATCAGGGGAAGTTATAATTCACCCCTCCACTTT
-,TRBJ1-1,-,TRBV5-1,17,CASSVAPEYRVRLGAFF,TGCGCCAGCAGCGTGGCCCCGGAATACAGGGTTCGGCTCGGGGCTTTCTTT
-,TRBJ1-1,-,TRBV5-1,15,CASSSSLQATTEAFF,TGCGCCAGCAGCTCAAGTCTCCAAGCGACCACTGAAGCTTTCTTT
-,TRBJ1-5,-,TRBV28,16,CASRLRTTTGSQPQHF,TGTGCCAGCAGACTACGTACAACGACTGGCAGTCAGCCCCAGCATTTT
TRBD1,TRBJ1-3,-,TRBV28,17,CASSLPGQGGPGNTIYF,TGTGCCAGCAGTTTGCCGGGACAGGGAGGCCCTGGAAACACCATATATTTT
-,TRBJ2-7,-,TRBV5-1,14,CASSLATIGDEQYF,TGCGCCAGCAGCTTGGCGACTATCGGGGACGAGCAGTACTTC
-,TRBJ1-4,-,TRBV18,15,CASSPATGTNEKLFF,TGTGCCAGCTCACCAGCAACAGGAACCAATGAAAAACTGTTTTTT
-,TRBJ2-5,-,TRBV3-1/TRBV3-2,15,CASSQDPRGEETQYF,TGTGCCAGCAGCCAAGATCCCAGGGGGGAAGAGACCCAGTACTTC
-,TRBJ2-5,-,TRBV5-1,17,CASSSGVITGGRETQYF,TGCGCCAGCAGCTCTGGGGTAATTACCGGGGGTAGAGAGACCCAGTACTTC
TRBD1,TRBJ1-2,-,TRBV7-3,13,CASSRQGSGGYTF,TGTGCCAGCAGCCGACAGGGATCGGGCGGCTACACCTTC
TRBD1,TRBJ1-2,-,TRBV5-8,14,CASRLTGIGDGYTF,TGTGCCAGCAGATTGACAGGGATTGGGGATGGCTACACCTTC
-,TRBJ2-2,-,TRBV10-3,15,CAISGYGGNTGELFF,TGTGCCATCAGTGGTTACGGGGGGAACACCGGGGAGCTGTTTTTT
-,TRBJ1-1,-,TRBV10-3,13,CAISVGENTEAFF,TGTGCCATCAGTGTAGGGGAGAACACTGAAGCTTTCTTT
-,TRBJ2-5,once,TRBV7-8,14,CASSQGVNQETQYF,TGTGCCAGCAGCCAAGGGGTAAACCAAGAGACCCAGTACTTC
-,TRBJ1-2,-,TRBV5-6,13,CASSLLGGGGYTF,TGTGCCAGCAGCTTGTTGGGGGGCGGTGGCTACACCTTC
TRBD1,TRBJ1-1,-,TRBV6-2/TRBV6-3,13,CASSPDRATEAFF,TGTGCCAGCAGTCCGGACAGGGCCACTGAAGCTTTCTTT
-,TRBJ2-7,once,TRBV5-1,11,CASRSGPFQYF,TGCGCCAGCAGATCGGGACCATTTCAGTACTTC
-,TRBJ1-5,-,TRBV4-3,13,CASSQVSDGPQHF,TGCGCCAGCAGCCAAGTAAGCGATGGGCCCCAGCATTTT
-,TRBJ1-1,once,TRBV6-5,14,CASSYSKPDTEAFF,TGTGCCAGCAGTTACTCGAAACCCGACACTGAAGCTTTCTTT
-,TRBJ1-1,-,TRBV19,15,CASSIGRAGRPEAFF,TGTGCCAGTAGTATAGGTCGGGCAGGGAGGCCTGAAGCTTTCTTT
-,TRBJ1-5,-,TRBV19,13,CASSWQPPQPQHF,TGTGCCAGTAGCTGGCAGCCTCCTCAGCCCCAGCATTTT
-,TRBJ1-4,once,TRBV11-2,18,CASSLYRRGQVLREKLFF,TGTGCCAGCAGCCTATACCGCCGGGGGCAAGTTCTTCGGGAAAAACTGTTTTTT
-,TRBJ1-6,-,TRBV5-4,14,CASSLDSEGSPLHF,TGTGCCAGCAGCTTGGACAGCGAAGGTTCACCCCTCCACTTT
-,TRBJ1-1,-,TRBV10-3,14,CASLKQGGGTEAFF,TGTGCCAGCCTCAAACAGGGAGGGGGCACTGAAGCTTTCTTT
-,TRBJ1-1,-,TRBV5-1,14,CASSLVGGVTEAFF,TGCGCCAGCAGCTTGGTAGGGGGAGTCACTGAAGCTTTCTTT
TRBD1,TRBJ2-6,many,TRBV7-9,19,CASSDRDRGLVAGANVLTF,TGTGCCAGCAGCGACCGAGACAGGGGGCTAGTAGCTGGGGCCAACGTCCTGACTTTC
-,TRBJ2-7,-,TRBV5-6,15,CASSLAGLGTYEQYF,TGTGCCAGCAGCTTGGCGGGCCTCGGGACTTACGAGCAGTACTTC
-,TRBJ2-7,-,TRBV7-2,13,CASSDPSRLKQYF,TGTGCCAGCAGTGATCCTAGCCGACTTAAGCAGTACTTC
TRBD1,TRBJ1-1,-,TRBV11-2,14,CASSVRTGGTEAFF,TGTGCCAGCAGCGTACGGACAGGGGGCACTGAAGCTTTCTTT
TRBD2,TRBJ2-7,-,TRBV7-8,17,CASSQSGLALSSYEQYF,TGTGCCAGCAGCCAAAGCGGACTAGCGCTAAGCTCCTACGAGCAGTACTTC